Listed below are T cell receptor beta chains from one sample, sequenced in a study of T cells in Graves' hyperthyroidism and ophthalmopathy. TCRdb reprocessed the multiplex PCR reads via MiXCR and lists one record per CDR3 protein. Of 600,000 to 650,000 distinct CDR3 sequences in the sample, about 16% are singletons; the top ten hold 3.8%. Specimen: blood. Source of these receptors: a woman aged 25 to 39 with Graves' hyperthyroidism. CDR3s include the opening cysteine and the closing phenylalanine or tryptophan. The order of the fields is D gene, clone size, J gene, V gene, CDR3 DNA, CDR3 protein. D genes are given only for firm matches. Size tells how often a clone was seen (once, few, many) or the class of an expanded clone, and some rows leave it out.

D gene: -; clone size: few; J gene: TRBJ2-2; V gene: TRBV28; CDR3 DNA: TGTGCCAGCTATGATTGGGGGGTACACACCGGGGAGCTGTTTTTT; CDR3 protein: CASYDWGVHTGELFF
D gene: TRBD2; clone size: -; J gene: TRBJ2-1; V gene: TRBV28; CDR3 DNA: TGTGCCAGCAGTCTAACCGGGACTAGGGACAATGAGCAGTTCTTC; CDR3 protein: CASSLTGTRDNEQFF
D gene: -; clone size: -; J gene: TRBJ1-2; V gene: TRBV13; CDR3 DNA: TGTGCCAGCAGCTTAGGCCGGAGACATGGCTACACCTTC; CDR3 protein: CASSLGRRHGYTF
D gene: -; clone size: few; J gene: TRBJ2-5; V gene: TRBV28; CDR3 DNA: TGTGCCAGCAGTTACGCAGGGGAAGAGACCCAGTACTTC; CDR3 protein: CASSYAGEETQYF
D gene: -; clone size: few; J gene: TRBJ1-4; V gene: TRBV18; CDR3 DNA: TGTGCCAGCTCACTACAAGACCGAATAGATGAAAAACTGTTTTTT; CDR3 protein: CASSLQDRIDEKLFF
D gene: -; clone size: many; J gene: TRBJ2-7; V gene: TRBV11-2; CDR3 DNA: TGTGCCAGCAGCTTAGAGATTGGGACTGGCTACGAGCAGTACTTC; CDR3 protein: CASSLEIGTGYEQYF
D gene: -; clone size: many; J gene: TRBJ2-1; V gene: TRBV9; CDR3 DNA: TGTGCCAGCAGCGTAGGATCAGGGGATAGCTCCTACAATGAGCAGTTCTTC; CDR3 protein: CASSVGSGDSSYNEQFF
D gene: TRBD1; clone size: few; J gene: TRBJ2-7; V gene: TRBV5-4; CDR3 DNA: TGTGCCAGCAGCTCGGGACAGGGGGCATTCGAGCAGTACTTC; CDR3 protein: CASSSGQGAFEQYF
D gene: -; clone size: -; J gene: TRBJ1-5; V gene: TRBV28; CDR3 DNA: TGTGCCAGCGGACCCCCGGGGTTTATGCTGCCCCAGCATTTT; CDR3 protein: CASGPPGFMLPQHF
D gene: TRBD2; clone size: -; J gene: TRBJ2-1; V gene: TRBV27; CDR3 DNA: TGTGCCAGCAGCCTAGCGGGATCCTACAGTGAGCAGTTCTTC; CDR3 protein: CASSLAGSYSEQFF